Following are 8 T cell receptor beta chains from one sample sequenced in a study of cytomegalovirus exposure and HLA in healthy donors. The PCR was carried out with 60 Vbeta primers and 13 Jbeta primers. TCRdb keeps only in-frame clones here, not all; method: immunoSEQ multiplex PCR. The sample lists under 200,000 clones, under 70% occurring once. Material: PBMCs. All receptors come from a middle-aged woman in good health and CMV-seropositive.

The chain combines TRBV29-1 with TRBJ1-1; TRBD1 is a possible D gene (6 bases). V was clipped by 6 bases and J by 8 bases, with 13 bases between them. Germline-derived CDR1 and CDR2 are SQVTM and ANQGSEA. The CDR3 is made up of 11 amino acids. The CDR3 sequence is CSVRGRGEAFF. The CDR3 DNA is TGCAGCGTCAGGGGAAGGGGGGAAGCTTTCTTT.

The V and J genes are TRBV7-3 and TRBJ1-1; D might be TRBD1 (6 bases). Germline V gene lookup returns CDR1 SGHTA and CDR2 FQGTGA. The CDR3 consists of 14 residues. V shed 5 bases and J shed 4 bases, with 14 bases lying between them. Written as DNA, the CDR3 is TGTGCCAGCAGCCCCCAACAGGGTGGCACTGAAGCTTTCTTT. As protein: CASSPQQGGTEAFF. Together with reference TRBV7-3 and TRBJ1-1, the CDR3 gives the full variable domain: GAGVSQTPSNKVTEKGKYVELRCDPISGHTALYWYRQSLGQGPEFLIYFQGTGAADDSGLPNDRFFAVRPEGSVSTLKIQRTERGDSAVYLCASSPQQGGTEAFFGQGTRLTVV.

This sequence joins TRBV4-2 and TRBJ2-1, with D perhaps matching TRBD2 (5 bases). The germline V gene encodes CDR1 LGHNA and CDR2 YNFKEQ. V lost 0 bases to trimming and J lost 9 bases, with 12 bases between them. The CDR3 extends over 14 amino acids. The CDR3 region has the DNA TGTGCCAGCAGCCAAGACTTAAATGGGAGTGAGCAGTTCTTC. This codes for CASSQDLNGSEQFF.

The rearrangement uses TRBV7-2 and TRBJ2-1; D is perhaps TRBD1 (6 bases). V lost 1 base and J lost 4, with 11 bases in between. This CDR3 contains 15 residues. The germline V gene encodes CDR1 SGHTA and CDR2 FQGNSA. CDR3 in amino acids: CASSLDAGAYNEQFF. Written as DNA, the CDR3 is TGTGCCAGCAGCTTAGATGCAGGGGCTTACAATGAGCAGTTCTTC.

The chain links TRBV18 to TRBJ2-3; a weak D match, TRBD2 (5 bases). CDR3 length equals 16 residues. V lost 3 bases and J 1 base, leaving 14 bases between the germline ends. Per the germline V gene, CDR1 is KGHSH and CDR2 is LQKENI. CDR3 in amino acids: CASSPDLARGTDTQYF. CDR3 DNA: TGTGCCAGCTCACCTGATTTAGCGAGGGGCACAGATACGCAGTATTTT.

The CDR3 is CASSSAAGLGEQFF. Written as DNA, the CDR3 is TGTGCCAGCAGTTCCGCGGCGGGGTTGGGTGAGCAGTTCTTC. This chain connects TRBV27 to TRBJ2-1; perhaps TRBD2 as D (6 bases). The germline V gene has CDR1 MNHEY and CDR2 SMNVEV (reference sequence). Deletions cut 4 bases from V and 9 bases from J, with 16 bases between. This CDR3 comprises 14 residues.

V usage is TRBV9 and J usage is TRBJ2-7, with unresolved D. The CDR3 runs 15 residues. V was trimmed by 0 bases and J by 3 bases, leaving 13 bases between them. The germline gives CDR1 SGDLS, CDR2 YYNGEE. CDR3 amino acids: CASSVATGAIYEQYF. DNA for the CDR3: TGTGCCAGCAGCGTAGCAACCGGAGCGATCTACGAGCAGTACTTC.

This chain uses TRBV5-1 with TRBJ2-2, with D tentatively TRBD1 (6 bases). Germline CDR1 reads SGHRS; CDR2 reads YFSETQ. The CDR3 consists of 14 residues. Between the trimmed V and J ends, which lost 9 bases and 2 bases, there was a span of 14 bases. CDR3 bases: TGCGCCACCCGGACAGAGCAAAACACCGGGGAGCTGTTTTTT. Its translation is CATRTEQNTGELFF.